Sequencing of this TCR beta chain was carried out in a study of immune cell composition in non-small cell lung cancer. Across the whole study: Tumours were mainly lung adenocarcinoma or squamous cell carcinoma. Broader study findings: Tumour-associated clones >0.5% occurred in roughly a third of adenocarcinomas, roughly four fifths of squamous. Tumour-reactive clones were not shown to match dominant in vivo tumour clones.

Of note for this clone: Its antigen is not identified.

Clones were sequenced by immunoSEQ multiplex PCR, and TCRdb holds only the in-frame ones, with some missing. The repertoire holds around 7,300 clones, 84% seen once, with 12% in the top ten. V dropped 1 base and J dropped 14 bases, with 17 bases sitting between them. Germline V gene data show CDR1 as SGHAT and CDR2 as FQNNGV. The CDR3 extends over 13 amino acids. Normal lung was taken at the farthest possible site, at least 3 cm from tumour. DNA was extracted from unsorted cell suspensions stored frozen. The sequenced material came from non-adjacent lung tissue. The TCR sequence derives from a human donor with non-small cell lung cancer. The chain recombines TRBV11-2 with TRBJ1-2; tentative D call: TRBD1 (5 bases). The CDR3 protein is CASSLAFSTVETF. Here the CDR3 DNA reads TGTGCCAGCAGCTTAGCTTTCTCGACAGTCGAAACCTTC.